This entry lists 28 T cell receptor beta chains sequenced from one sample in a study of control samples from healthy donors and cancer patients. Repertoires were generated with immunoSEQ multiplex PCR, while TCRdb's copy carries only in-frame clones and drops some. Of 95,000 to 100,000 clones listed, 85% to 90% are singletons. The specimen sequenced was blood. These receptors were collected from a man between 25 and 39 years old in good health.

This chain connects TRBV18 to TRBJ1-2; weak D call: TRBD1 (6 bases). In germline, CDR1 is KGHSH, CDR2 LQKENI. Trimming pared 8 bases from V and 3 bases from J, leaving 13 bases between. CDR3 length: 13 amino acids. For the CDR3, the DNA is TGTGCCAGCGAACGAGGGGGTGACTATGGCTACACCTTC. This sequence encodes CASERGGDYGYTF.

The V and J genes are TRBV19 and TRBJ2-1, with 9 bases fitting TRBD1. Germline V gives CDR1 LNHDA, CDR2 SQIVND (reference sequence). V shed 5 bases and J 2 bases; nucleotides not matched to a gene: 4. This CDR3 is 15 amino acids long. The CDR3 coding sequence is TGTGCCAGTAGTCCCGGACAGGGGCCCTACAATGAGCAGTTCTTC. This codes for CASSPGQGPYNEQFF. Full variable domain (rest looked up from reference TRBV19 and TRBJ2-1): DGGITQSPKYLFRKEGQNVTLSCEQNLNHDAMYWYRQDPGQGLRLIYYSQIVNDFQKGDIAEGYSVSREKKESFPLTVTSAQKNPTAFYLCASSPGQGPYNEQFFGPGTRLTVL.

This clone was seen just once. The chain combines TRBV4-3 with TRBJ1-2; 8 bases match TRBD1. Unmatched junction bases numbered 4, after V lost 0 bases and J lost 4 bases. CDR3 length equals 15 residues. Germline assignment: CDR1 LGHNA and CDR2 YSLEER. CDR3 bases: TGCGCCAGCAGCCAAGATCGAGGACAGGGCTATGGCTACACCTTC. As protein: CASSQDRGQGYGYTF.

This chain uses TRBV4-3 with TRBJ1-1; D is ambiguous. Looked up from germline, CDR1 is LGHNA and CDR2 is YSLEER. The CDR3 extends over 15 amino acids. With 4 bases removed from V and 1 base from J, the gap between germline ends came to 13 bases. CDR3 sequence reads: CASSRQSRENTEAFF. As DNA, the CDR3 is TGCGCCAGCAGCCGCCAGTCCCGGGAGAACACTGAAGCTTTCTTT.

The V gene is TRBV5-1, the J gene TRBJ2-3; unclear D gene. Germline CDR1 reads SGHRS; CDR2 reads YFSETQ. Trimming cost V 3 bases and J 2 bases, with 4 bases left between them. There are 12 residues in the CDR3. The CDR3 sequence is CASSYTTDTQYF. CDR3 in DNA: TGCGCCAGCAGCTACACCACAGATACGCAGTATTTT.

The rearrangement links TRBV10-2 to TRBJ2-7; D might be TRBD2 (6 bases). Per germline, CDR1 WSHSY and CDR2 SAAADI. The CDR3 totals 14 residues. Trimming pared 3 bases from V and 2 bases from J, leaving 11 bases between. CDR3 DNA: TGCGCCAGCAGTGACGGGACTGGGGCCTACGAGCAGTACTTC. Translation gives CASSDGTGAYEQYF.

This chain uses TRBV11-2 with TRBJ2-2; no firm D call. Trimming pared 6 bases from V and 4 bases from J, leaving 9 bases between. This CDR3 contains 13 residues. Germline V gene data show CDR1 as SGHAT and CDR2 as FQNNGV. For the CDR3, the DNA is TGTGCCAGCAGTCTTTACAGCACCGGGGAGCTGTTTTTT. This translates into CASSLYSTGELFF.

This chain uses TRBV28 with TRBJ2-7, with a weak D call TRBD1 (7 bases). The V gene's germline CDR1 is MDHEN and CDR2 SYDVKM. The CDR3 has 14 residues. Trimming left V 6 bases short and J 1 base short, with 13 bases between. CDR3 sequence (DNA): TGTGCCAGCAGAATCCAGGGGGGATCCTACGAGCAGTACTTC. Translated, it gives CASRIQGGSYEQYF.

The V call is TRBV6-4, the J call TRBJ2-1; D is tentatively TRBD1 or TRBD2 (6 bases each). This CDR3 contains 13 residues. Deletions cut 6 bases from V and 5 bases from J, with 11 bases between. Germline V gene lookup returns CDR1 MRHNA and CDR2 SNTAGT. The CDR3 protein is CASRRDTHNEQFF. Written as DNA, the CDR3 is TGTGCCAGCAGGCGGGACACCCACAATGAGCAGTTCTTC.

The chain recombines TRBV5-5 with TRBJ1-6; no definite D call. Trimming stripped 1 base from V and 7 bases from J, with 3 bases between. The CDR3 extends over 12 amino acids. Germline CDR1 and CDR2: SGHKS and YYEKEE (reference sequence). The CDR3 DNA reads TGTGCCAGCAGCTTGATGAATTCACCCCTCCACTTT. Its protein is CASSLMNSPLHF.

This chain connects TRBV5-1 to TRBJ1-1; D is possibly TRBD1 (6 bases). The CDR3 consists of 16 residues. CDR1 and CDR2 (germline): SGHRS, YFSETQ. V lost 6 bases, J lost 1 base, and 19 bases lay in between. CDR3 protein: CASISGQLFGNTEAFF. The CDR3, as DNA: TGCGCCAGCATCAGCGGACAGTTGTTCGGGAACACTGAAGCTTTCTTT. Filled out from reference TRBV5-1 and TRBJ1-1, the complete variable domain reads KAGVTQTPRYLIKTRGQQVTLSCSPISGHRSVSWYQQTPGQGLQFLFEYFSETQRNKGNFPGRFSGRQFSNSRSEMNVSTLELGDSALYLCASISGQLFGNTEAFFGQGTRLTVV.

The CDR3 is CATIGEGARTEAFF. CDR3 sequence (DNA): TGTGCCACGATCGGCGAGGGGGCGCGCACTGAAGCTTTCTTT. The chain combines TRBV15 with TRBJ1-1, with TRBD1 matching over 7 bases. J lost 4 bases, V lost 9 bases, and 11 bases had no gene match. The CDR3 runs to 14 residues. From germline, CDR1 is LNHNV and CDR2 YYDKDF (reference sequence).

The chain combines TRBV20-1 with TRBJ2-1; D uncertain. Germline V gene sequence: CDR1 DFQATT, CDR2 SNEGSKA (reference sequence). The ends were cut back, 6 bases at V and 5 bases at J, with 8 bases in the middle. The CDR3 extends over 11 amino acids. CDR3 protein: CSARSDNEQFF. CDR3 in DNA: TGCAGTGCCAGATCGGACAATGAGCAGTTCTTC.

The rearrangement uses TRBV19 and TRBJ2-7; TRBD1 is a possible D gene (5 bases). Germline CDR1 reads LNHDA; CDR2 reads SQIVND (reference sequence). Trimming removed 7 bases at V and 9 bases at J, with 28 bases between. This CDR3 spans 16 amino acids. The chain's CDR3 is CASKVRGVMVLFVQYF. The CDR3 DNA reads TGTGCCAGTAAGGTAAGGGGCGTCATGGTCTTATTTGTGCAGTACTTC.

The chain recombines TRBV7-7 with TRBJ2-7; 10 bases align to TRBD1. The V gene's germline CDR1 is SSHAT and CDR2 FNYEAQ (reference sequence). The CDR3 has 14 amino acids. J lost 2 bases, V lost 3 bases, and 1 base had no gene match. CDR3 sequence: CASSLGTGAYEQYF. The CDR3, as DNA: TGTGCCAGCAGCTTGGGGACAGGGGCCTACGAGCAGTACTTC. Supplemented by reference TRBV7-7 and TRBJ2-7, the full variable domain reads GAGVSQSPRYKVTKRGQDVTLRCDPISSHATLYWYQQALGQGPEFLTYFNYEAQPDKSGLPSDRFSAERPEGSISTLTIQRTEQRDSAMYRCASSLGTGAYEQYFGPGTRLTVT.

The chain combines TRBV28 with TRBJ1-5, with D possibly matching TRBD1 (5 bases). There are 13 residues in the CDR3. The germline gives CDR1 MDHEN, CDR2 SYDVKM. The germline V and J ends were trimmed by 8 bases and 7 bases, with 15 bases remaining between them. CDR3 nucleotide sequence: TGTGCCAGCGGCGTTTCCGGGGGGCAGCCCCAGCATTTT. Its translation is CASGVSGGQPQHF.

The V call is TRBV30, the J call TRBJ1-6; D remains ambiguous. Trimming removed 5 bases from V and 10 bases from J, with 12 bases in between. The CDR3 runs to 12 residues. Germline V gene lookup returns CDR1 GTSNPN and CDR2 SVGIG (reference sequence). CDR3: CAWEEGSSPLHF. The CDR3 bases are TGTGCCTGGGAGGAGGGAAGCTCACCCCTCCACTTT. The full variable domain, rest sourced from reference TRBV30 and TRBJ1-6, is SQTIHQWPATLVQPVGSPLSLECTVEGTSNPNLYWYRQAAGRGLQLLFYSVGIGQISSEVPQNLSASRPQDRQFILSSKKLLLSDSGFYLCAWEEGSSPLHFGNGTRLTVT.

This clone was counted a single time. V and J are TRBV4-3 and TRBJ2-7, with 8 bases aligning to TRBD1. CDR1 is LGHNA and CDR2 is YSLEER in the germline V gene. The CDR3 is 14 amino acids. Trimming removed 0 bases from V and 5 bases from J; junction bases left unmatched: 3. The CDR3 loop is CASSQDRGPNEQYF. DNA of the CDR3: TGCGCCAGCAGCCAAGACAGGGGGCCAAACGAGCAGTACTTC.

The chain is built from TRBV3-1 (or the pseudogene TRBV3-2) and TRBJ1-2; 7 bases agree with TRBD1. This CDR3 contains 12 residues. Per the germline V gene, CDR1 is LGHDT and CDR2 is YNNKEL (reference sequence). Losses at the gene ends were 7 bases for V and 8 bases for J; bases not matched to a gene: 7. CDR3 in DNA: TGTGCCAGCAATATTCAGGGGGGAGGCTACACCTTC. Its protein is CASNIQGGGYTF.

The V and J genes are TRBV12-5 and TRBJ1-5; 7 bases match TRBD1. This CDR3 spans 15 amino acids. Germline lookup yields CDR1 LGHNT and CDR2 FRNRAP. J gave up 9 bases and V 4 bases, and 12 bases lay outside the gene matches. DNA of the CDR3: TGTGCTAGTGGTTCTTCGACAGGGCCCATGGCGCCCCAGCATTTT. It translates to CASGSSTGPMAPQHF.

CDR3 nucleotides: TGCGCCAGCAGCTTGGGTGCGGGAACAACTAATGAAAAACTGTTTTTT. This encodes CASSLGAGTTNEKLFF. The chain uses TRBV5-1 and TRBJ1-4; D unresolved. Trimming removed 0 bases at V and 0 bases at J, with 9 bases between. This CDR3 is 16 amino acids long. Germline CDR1 SGHRS, CDR2 YFSETQ. Using reference TRBV5-1 and TRBJ1-4 for the parts outside the CDR3, the full variable domain is KAGVTQTPRYLIKTRGQQVTLSCSPISGHRSVSWYQQTPGQGLQFLFEYFSETQRNKGNFPGRFSGRQFSNSRSEMNVSTLELGDSALYLCASSLGAGTTNEKLFFGSGTQLSVL.

V gene TRBV5-1 combines with J gene TRBJ2-1, with 9 positions matching TRBD1. Germline V gene sequence: CDR1 SGHRS, CDR2 YFSETQ. The CDR3 contains 12 residues. Trimming took 4 bases from V and 8 from J; bases not matched to a gene: 1. The CDR3 loop is CASSGQGHEQFF. The CDR3 DNA sequence: TGCGCCAGCAGCGGACAGGGGCATGAGCAGTTCTTC.

The V call is TRBV3-1 (or the pseudogene TRBV3-2), the J call TRBJ2-2; D might be TRBD2 (6 bases). This CDR3 region has 16 residues. Germline CDR1 reads LGHDT; CDR2 reads YNNKEL (reference sequence). V lost 4 bases to trimming and J lost 5 bases, with 17 bases between them. CDR3 DNA sequence: TGTGCCAGCAGCCTTTTAGCGGAGGAAGGGACCGGGGAGCTGTTTTTT. It codes for CASSLLAEEGTGELFF.

V gene TRBV14 combines with J gene TRBJ1-3; 9 positions agree with TRBD1. The CDR3 loop spans 18 amino acids. V was clipped by 1 base and J by 0 bases; unmatched bases: 7. The germline gives CDR1 SGHDN, CDR2 FVKESK. In DNA, the CDR3 is TGTGCCAGCAGCCAAGCCCTGACAGGGGGACCCTCTGGAAACACCATATATTTT. Amino acids: CASSQALTGGPSGNTIYF.

The chain carries TRBV18 and TRBJ1-5; weak D call: TRBD1 (6 bases). This CDR3 has 14 amino acids. The V and J ends lost 6 bases and 6 bases respectively, with 15 bases between them. Germline lookup yields CDR1 KGHSH and CDR2 LQKENI. CDR3 sequence reads: CASSGAGAGQPQHF. DNA of the CDR3: TGTGCCAGCTCCGGCGCAGGGGCAGGTCAGCCCCAGCATTTT.

The chain links TRBV5-5 to TRBJ2-7; 10 bases map to TRBD1. The CDR3 length is 14 residues. Trimming removed 4 bases from V and 4 bases from J; junction bases left unmatched: 5. Germline CDR1 and CDR2: SGHKS and YYEKEE (reference sequence). The CDR3 DNA follows: TGTGCCAGCAGCCCTGGACAGGGGGGGTACGAGCAGTACTTC. This encodes CASSPGQGGYEQYF. The variable domain in full, with the rest retrieved from reference TRBV5-5 and TRBJ2-7, is DAGVTQSPTHLIKTRGQQVTLRCSPISGHKSVSWYQQVLGQGPQFIFQYYEKEERGRGNFPDRFSARQFPNYSSELNVNALLLGDSALYLCASSPGQGGYEQYFGPGTRLTVT.

The rearrangement uses TRBV12-3 or TRBV12-4 and TRBJ1-2; D is uncertain. The V end lost 3 bases, the J end lost 5 bases, and 7 bases lay between the germline ends. This CDR3 is built from 12 residues. The CDR3 nucleotides are TGTGCCAGCAGTTTTTGGGATTATGGCTACACCTTC. Translated, it gives CASSFWDYGYTF.

V and J are TRBV27 and TRBJ2-7, with TRBD1 as a possible D gene (5 bases). The ends were cut back, 0 bases at V and 3 bases at J, with 15 bases in the middle. CDR3 length equals 16 residues. CDR1 and CDR2 from the germline V gene are MNHEY and SMNVEV (reference sequence). CDR3 residues: CASSLSRGSHLYEQYF. CDR3 sequence (DNA): TGTGCCAGCAGTTTATCTAGGGGCTCCCACCTCTACGAGCAGTACTTC.